This TCR beta chain was obtained from a study of T cells in Graves' hyperthyroidism and ophthalmopathy. This clonotype came up many times. The target antigen is unknown. Whole-study findings and limits: It was a median around 6 months before onset that the model predicted ophthalmopathy. Most clonotypes that expanded in the thyroid above 0.001 also showed up in blood. A 13 V-J signature model discriminated ophthalmopathy versus stable hyperthyroidism.

The source material, RNA transcripts, was used to amplify TCR beta CDR3 regions. First-round RT-PCR targeting the TCR CDR3 was performed with the HTBI primer set. TCRdb fed the multiplex PCR reads into MiXCR, producing one record per CDR3 protein. The sample carries hundreds of thousands of distinct CDR3 sequences, 14% to 15% recorded once. Clinical symptoms, serum thyroxine and TRAb, thyroid ultrasound and orbital computed tomography were used for the diagnoses. The V and J ends lost 5 bases and 10 bases respectively, with 11 bases between them. Germline V CDR1 and CDR2: SEHNR, FQNEAQ (reference sequence). There are 11 residues in the CDR3.

Sequencing was carried out using blood. The TCR sequence derives from a middle-aged woman with Graves' ophthalmopathy. The chain joins TRBV7-9 to TRBJ1-1, with D possibly matching TRBD1 (5 bases). CDR3 amino acids: CASSPSGTAFF. CDR3 nucleotide sequence: TGTGCCAGCAGCCCTTCTGGGACAGCTTTCTTT.